Shown below are 9 T cell receptor beta chains from a single sample sequenced in a study of control samples from healthy donors and cancer patients. The assay was immunoSEQ multiplex PCR, and TCRdb's table has in-frame clones only and misses some. The sample includes 95,000 to 100,000 clones, around 80% of them seen just once. Sequencing was carried out using blood. The receptors were sampled from a man between 60 and 70 years old in good health.

This chain links TRBV7-8 with TRBJ2-1; 7 nucleotides match TRBD1. This CDR3 comprises 17 residues. Germline loops: CDR1 SGHVS, CDR2 FQNEAQ. Trimming removed 2 bases from V and 6 bases from J; junction bases left unmatched: 13. Written as DNA, the CDR3 is TGTGCCAGCAGCTTAATAGGGAGACAGGGTGGCAGCAATGAGCAGTTCTTC. Protein: CASSLIGRQGGSNEQFF.

The rearrangement links TRBV7-9 to TRBJ1-2; 7 bases agree with TRBD1. The germline gives CDR1 SEHNR, CDR2 FQNEAQ (reference sequence). V dropped 5 bases and J dropped 6; count of bases not matched to a gene: 9. The CDR3 totals 14 residues. CDR3 sequence: CASSRTGTVDGYTF. The CDR3 nucleotides read TGTGCCAGCAGCCGAACCGGGACAGTGGATGGCTACACCTTC.

The CDR3 is CASSPSDRGQGEQYF. Here the CDR3 DNA reads TGTGCCAGCTCACCCTCTGACAGGGGGCAAGGCGAGCAGTACTTC. The chain joins TRBV18 to TRBJ2-7, with 10 bases aligning to TRBD1. The germline V gene encodes CDR1 KGHSH and CDR2 LQKENI. V lost 3 bases to trimming and J lost 6 bases; unmatched junction nucleotides: 8. This CDR3 comprises 15 residues. Looking up the rest from reference TRBV18 and TRBJ2-7 gives the full variable domain: NAGVMQNPRHLVRRRGQEARLRCSPMKGHSHVYWYRQLPEEGLKFMVYLQKENIIDESGMPKERFSAEFPKEGPSILRIQQVVRGDSAAYFCASSPSDRGQGEQYFGPGTRLTVT.

V usage is TRBV14 and J usage is TRBJ2-1; 9 positions match TRBD1. Germline lookup yields CDR1 SGHDN and CDR2 FVKESK. The J segment lost 1 base and the V segment lost 3 bases, leaving 1 base of the junction unmatched. CDR3 size: 15 residues. CDR3 coding DNA: TGTGCCAGCAGCCAGACAGGGGGGTCCTACAATGAGCAGTTCTTC. Its translation is CASSQTGGSYNEQFF.

V is TRBV3-1 (or the pseudogene TRBV3-2) and J is TRBJ2-3; D is possibly TRBD1 (5 bases). V shed 4 bases and J shed 4 bases, with 9 bases lying between them. CDR1 is LGHDT, CDR2 YNNKEL, per germline (reference sequence). CDR3 size: 13 residues. CDR3 residues: CASSPLRADTQYF. The CDR3 DNA reads TGTGCCAGCAGCCCTCTCAGGGCAGATACGCAGTATTTT.

This clone appeared a few times. The chain carries TRBV7-9 and TRBJ2-3; D remains unclear. CDR3 length: 12 residues. Trimming pared 5 bases from V and 4 bases from J, leaving 7 bases between. Germline CDR1 is SEHNR and CDR2 is FQNEAQ (reference sequence). CDR3 region: CASSLGADTQYF. In DNA form, the CDR3 reads TGTGCCAGCAGCCTCGGAGCAGATACGCAGTATTTT.

The V call is TRBV13, the J call TRBJ2-2, with 9 bases lining up with TRBD2. V shed 3 bases, J shed 4 bases, and the junction held 12 bases outside the gene matches. The CDR3 length is 18 residues. CDR1 and CDR2 from the germline V gene are PRHDT and FYEKMQ (reference sequence). Here the CDR3 reads CASSFRDGGGDSTGELFF. Written as DNA, the CDR3 is TGTGCCAGCAGCTTCCGGGATGGCGGGGGGGATTCCACCGGGGAGCTGTTTTTT.

The V gene is TRBV6-5, the J gene TRBJ1-2, with TRBD1 as a possible D gene (5 bases). Looked up from germline, CDR1 is MNHEY and CDR2 is SVGAGI. V dropped 7 bases and J dropped 8 bases, with 20 bases sitting between them. This CDR3 spans 14 amino acids. This CDR3 is CASIPRAIGRGYTF. CDR3 nucleotide sequence: TGTGCCAGCATCCCCAGGGCTATAGGCCGGGGCTACACCTTC.

V gene TRBV6-6 combines with J gene TRBJ2-3; maybe TRBD2 (5 bases). Germline CDR1 reads MNHNY; CDR2 reads SVGAGI (reference sequence). The CDR3 sequence is 15 residues long. V lost 8 bases and J lost 0, with 15 bases in between. CDR3 sequence reads: CASRGLPSSTDTQYF. CDR3 nucleotides: TGTGCCAGCCGCGGACTCCCAAGCAGCACAGATACGCAGTATTTT.